Sequencing of this T cell receptor (beta chain) was carried out in a study of cytomegalovirus exposure and HLA in healthy donors (dated by TCRdb to about 2017). About the study as a whole: According to an earlier analysis of 450 to 650 of the donors, 150 million to 200 million T cells yielded roughly 110 million unique TCR beta sequences and 276 Gb of sequence data. About 310 gigabases of sequencing data and around 87 million unique TCR sequences were included in an early release covering roughly 600 HLA-typed donors. Of the 300 to 500 genotyped donors, roughly 76% were placed in the genetic ancestry cluster associated with self-reported Caucasian donors. The study aimed to test whether signatures of past pathogen exposure could be identified by cataloging public T cell receptors. Using immunosequencing, the study profiled T cell repertoires from fewer than 700 subjects and related those repertoires to cytomegalovirus serostatus. A separate validation cohort of more than 100 different subjects was used in addition to the approximately 640-subject first cohort. To predict cytomegalovirus infection status, the study brought together high-throughput TCR immunosequencing, statistical association of individual TCRs with disease status, and machine learning. In a later analysis, previously published TCR beta repertoires from roughly 710 donors were re-analyzed and high-resolution HLA genotyping was added so that TCR occurrence patterns could be studied. In the later analysis, no new phenotypic data were used to find candidate immune exposures; instead, reliance was placed on TCR beta sequences and their occurrence across donors. An earlier analysis of 587 of the donors used high-throughput TCR beta sequencing to judge whether each TCR beta V gene segment behaved as functional or pseudogenic. Donor age, sex, ethnicity and CMV serostatus were collected together with the repertoire data. Genome-wide SNP genotypes for about 65% of the 666 donors were used in a later genetic analysis, which treated that subset as a discovery cohort. Every repertoire in the discovery cohort had been generated on one and the same sequencing platform. Both class I and class II loci were covered by HLA typing, at four-digit resolution. Typing coverage differed by locus: A, B, C, DRB1 and DQB1 were typed in about 629-640 donors, DQA1 in 500 to 550, DPA1 in roughly 590, and DPB1 in 400 to 480. Five DR-DQ haplotypes were handled as single units for association and clustering because linkage in the cohort was strong. Among some 410 genotyped donors of the cohort, an average of around 250,000 unique TCR beta nucleotide sequences was sequenced per donor, of which 15% to 20% were non-productive.

To note about this clone: Its antigen is not yet known. Per-base quality was not reported, and no clone a single base away is much larger than it.

In total, 630 or so healthy bone marrow donors made up the cohort. Cohort members were all nominally healthy when sampled, although unrecorded immune exposures were likely present. The donor tested CMV seronegative, placing the donor among the approximately 400 seronegative members of the cohort. Each donor provided a peripheral blood sample, and peripheral blood mononuclear cells were used for TCR beta sequencing. The Qiagen DNeasy Blood Extraction Kit was used to extract genomic DNA from the blood cell samples. The library was produced with the immunoSEQ multiplex PCR assay. For the multiplex PCR, a mixture combining 60 forward primers for TCR Vbeta segments and 13 reverse primers for TCR Jbeta segments was used. A multiplex PCR assay on genomic DNA amplified the CDR3 region of rearranged TCR beta genes. On the Illumina HiSeq System, the amplified TCR beta libraries were sequenced as 87-base-pair reads. Processing in the source paper ran as follows. A later analysis tallied tens of millions of unique TCR beta chains across the 666 repertoires, and around 12 million of those chains were shared by two or more donors. To remove PCR and sequencing errors, raw reads were error-corrected and collapsed into unique sequences using a nearest-neighbor algorithm that merged closely related sequences. Alignment of CDR3 sequences to IMGT reference sequences was used to assign V, D and J gene segments. Each retained sequence needed at least a six-nucleotide match to both a V gene segment and a J gene segment. Rearrangements were classified as productive when the CDR3 lacked stop codons and remained in frame with V and J, and all other rearrangements were classified as non-productive. Following IMGT convention, CDR3 was defined as the stretch from the second conserved V-encoded cysteine to the conserved J-encoded phenylalanine. Sequences without an unambiguous match to a single V gene segment were excluded from the earlier analysis of about 600 of the donors. An earlier analysis of about 590 of the donors classified V segments as functional when productive rearrangements were above 56.7% and as segregating when the standard deviation between donors was above 5%. A statistical classification framework was built for diagnosing cytomegalovirus status from the catalog of TCR beta chain sequences. V and J gene assignment, in a later analysis, came from comparing TCR nucleotide sequences with IMGT/GENE-DB human TR gene sequences. Using the TCRdist pipeline, a later analysis assigned CDR3 sequences along with most-parsimonious VDJ recombination scenarios. In a later analysis, each TCR beta chain was defined by its CDR3 amino acid sequence together with its V-gene family, and reads lacking a unique V-gene family were excluded. In a later analysis, a few hundred highly shared, low-generation-probability nucleotide sequences were removed to address suspected cross-contamination and a sequencing artifact. In a later analysis, a clonal expansion index for each public chain was calculated from normalized within-repertoire ranks of inferred template counts. A later analysis computed generation probabilities with a VDJ recombination model fitted to out-of-frame rearrangements, and checked the results against IGoR. A later analysis scored TCR-TCR, TCR-HLA and TCR-CMV co-occurrence with hypergeometric tests, applying a repertoire-size bias correction to TCR pairs. To estimate false discovery rates, a later analysis permuted the HLA or CMV assignments 20 times. In a later analysis, co-occurring TCRs were grouped with DBSCAN, and TCRdist sequence similarity was added when clustering was performed within HLA-allele-positive subsets. Co-occurrence clustering excluded repertoires with fewer than 30,000 or more than 120,000 public chains, plus five with anomalous nucleotide sharing. TCRdb stores this immuneACCESS table with in-frame sequences only. Part of the clones is absent; in the studies checked, under half of the shortfall reflects unresolved V genes, and no reason is known for the rest. D and trimming come from the DNA, and the V and J calls and clone size come from that table. The sample table records around 170,000 clones; less than 75% of these occur just once. The top ten hold 1.5% of the sample.

Study-wide conclusions, independent of this receptor: In both the original and validation cohorts, the classifier was reported to diagnose cytomegalovirus status with high specificity and sensitivity. In vitro tests confirmed that a few of the cytomegalovirus-associated TCR beta chains recognize cytomegalovirus antigens. CMV serostatus was the only immune exposure information available for the cohort. A later analysis associated about 18,000 TCR beta sequences with specific HLA alleles at a false discovery rate of 0.05. While some public TCRs were present in many individuals, most TCR sequences turned up only very rarely across donors. The authors suggested that the approach could potentially be extended to other disease states and immunological phenotypes. The presence/absence analyses assumed that sequencing depth was roughly uniform across donors, and that assumption may not be true. In an earlier analysis of approximately 590 of the donors, most TCR beta V segments appeared in productive rearrangements about 87% or about 30% of the time, broadly matching IMGT annotations. Linkage disequilibrium might explain the correlated functional status among segregating V segments, but an unknown experimental factor could not be excluded. When HLA alleles, especially DR and DQ, strongly co-occurred, TCR associations were difficult to assign to individual alleles. A total of fewer than 200 TCR beta chains were listed by the study as associated with cytomegalovirus. In a later analysis, HLA-associated TCR beta chains showed more clonal expansion and lower generation probabilities than non-associated chains that were equally common. The sequencing pipeline was judged likely to have produced a cluster of highly shared sequence variants as a technical artifact. A further reported finding was that TCR beta sequences accurately predicted the HLA-A and HLA-B alleles for most subjects in the first cohort. A later analysis reported that several top co-occurrence clusters appeared linked to parvovirus B19, influenza, CMV and Epstein-Barr virus. In a later analysis, the rate of TCR association differed among HLA loci, with DRB1 alleles having the most associated TCRs and HLA-C alleles having the fewest. A later genetic analysis associated a missense DCLRE1C variant with V-gene and J-gene trimming of TCR beta chains, and an independent cohort replicated the association. According to a later analysis, most CMV-associated TCR beta chains appeared to be HLA-restricted, and the HLA associations seemed to be driven largely by CMV exposure. In this cohort, only TCR beta chains were sequenced, and detectable features were limited by the absence of alpha or paired-chain data. Because counts were too low, roughly 17 rarely observed V segments, including chromosome 9 orphons, were left out of the earlier analysis of approximately 580 of the donors. Compared with the approximately 600-donor mean, donors in an Asian-associated ancestry cluster had fewer N-insertions in productive TCRs, according to a later genetic analysis. Because HLA typing was unavailable for some donors at each locus, only the typed subset was used in association tests.

This sequence was found in a girl between 5 and 17 years old in good health and CMV-seronegative. Sequencing was carried out using PBMCs.

The DNA sequence reads TGCGCCAGCAGCTCACAGGGGGGCACTGAAGCTTTCTTT. This gives the protein CASSSQGGTEAFF. Recombination joined TRBV5-1 with TRBJ1-1, and TRBD1 aligns with 8 junction nucleotides. For CDR1 and CDR2, the germline V gene lists SGHRS and YFSETQ. Including the terminal cysteine and phenylalanine, the CDR3 comprises 13 residues. The kept DNA is CDR3 alone, 39 bases in frame from the first base. Clipping removes 3 bases from V and 4 bases from J, with 2 as the unmatched junction base count.